Below, one TCR beta chain is given with its context. Only in-frame clones appear in the TCRdb table, and some are missing; sequencing was by immunoSEQ multiplex PCR. The sample records 200,000 to 250,000 clones, 75% to 95% being singletons. V was cut by 5 bases and J by 3 bases, with 13 bases left in between. Germline V gene lookup returns CDR1 LNHDA and CDR2 SQIVND (reference sequence). This CDR3 is built from 14 residues. This sample is part of a study of cytomegalovirus exposure and HLA in healthy donors. The chain joins TRBV19 to TRBJ1-1; D uncertain. Sequenced input: PBMCs. This sequence was found in a woman aged 18-29 years in good health and CMV-seronegative. The CDR3 nucleotides read TGTGCCAGTAGTGAACATACCGGGGACACTGAAGCTTTCTTT. This codes for CASSEHTGDTEAFF.